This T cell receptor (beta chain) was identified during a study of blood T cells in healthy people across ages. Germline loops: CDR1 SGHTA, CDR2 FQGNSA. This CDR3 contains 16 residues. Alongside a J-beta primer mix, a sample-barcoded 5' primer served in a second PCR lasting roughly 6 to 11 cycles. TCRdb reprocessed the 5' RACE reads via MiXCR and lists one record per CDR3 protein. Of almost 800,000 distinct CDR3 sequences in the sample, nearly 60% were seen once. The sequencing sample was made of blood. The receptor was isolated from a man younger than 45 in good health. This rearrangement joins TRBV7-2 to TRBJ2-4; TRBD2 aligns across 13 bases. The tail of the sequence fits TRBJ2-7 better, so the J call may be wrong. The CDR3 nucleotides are TGTGCCAGCAGCTTAGCGCAGGGACTAGCGGGGTACGAGCAGTACTTC. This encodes CASSLAQGLAGYEQYF.